The present entry profiles one T cell receptor beta chain with its context. The source of the sample is a study of blood T cell repertoires in COVID-19. Study at large: Samples taken during acute and convalescent COVID-19 were collected in the United States, Italy and Spain. From T cells, B-cell-depleted T cells, or PBMCs came the material, which was cDNA or gDNA.

Original processing notes: Amplification from reference gene primers served as the basis for estimated nucleated cell counts. Only in-frame clones appear in the TCRdb table, and some are missing; sequencing was by immunoSEQ multiplex PCR. That table is the source of V, J and clone size, and D and trimming were worked out from the DNA. There are around 170,000 clones in the sample; 70% to 90% occur only once, and less than 3.5% lies in the top ten. Sequencing used peripheral blood. The sequence came from a woman aged 25 to 39 with active or convalescent COVID-19.

The CDR3 DNA follows: TGTGCCAGCAGCTCCGCCTACGAGCAGTACTTC. This codes for CASSSAYEQYF. The rearrangement joins TRBV3-1 (or the pseudogene TRBV3-2) to TRBJ2-7; D unclear. Trimming removed 5 bases from V and 2 bases from J, with 4 bases in between. Germline V gene lookup returns CDR1 LGHDT and CDR2 YNNKEL (reference sequence). CDR3 length: 11 residues.